This note documents a single T cell receptor (beta chain) sequence. Its antigen is unknown. This sample is drawn from a study of T cells after yellow fever vaccination. General study results and limits: Most clones from primary vaccination were detected again post-booster (about 95% CD4, 88% CD8). Faster peaking, at day 5 versus 15, marked a secondary response that was weaker.

TCR cDNA was made by 5'RACE template switching, adding a universal primer site and UMIs. A single record per CDR3 protein comes from TCRdb applying MiXCR to the 5' RACE reads. This table has 310,000 or so distinct CDR3 sequences, roughly 4% appearing once. The germline V gene encodes CDR1 SGHRS and CDR2 YFSETQ. V dropped 2 bases and J dropped 5 bases, with 10 bases sitting between them. The CDR3 contains 14 residues. The gene calls are TRBV5-1 and TRBJ2-2; D is possibly TRBD2 (5 bases). The TCR was taken from a man younger than 30 who received the YFV17D yellow fever vaccine. Sample: PBMCs, taken on the day of the yellow fever booster vaccination. The CDR3 region is CASSLEGRTGELFF. CDR3 DNA: TGCGCCAGCAGCTTAGAGGGAAGGACCGGGGAGCTGTTTTTT.